The 26 T cell receptor beta chains presented below share a single source sample, sequenced in a study of PD-L1 blockade in urothelial cancer. The repertoire was sequenced with immunoSEQ multiplex PCR; TCRdb's copy has only in-frame clones and lacks some. The sample shows about 88,000 clones, around nine tenths of them seen only once. Source: PBMCs, taken around atezolizumab (anti-PD-L1) treatment. The origin of the receptors is a man aged 60 to 69 with urothelial cancer.

The V and J genes are TRBV18 and TRBJ1-2; 8 bases are shared with TRBD1. The J segment lost 5 bases and the V segment lost 5 bases, leaving 10 bases of the junction unmatched. CDR1 is KGHSH, CDR2 LQKENI, per germline. This CDR3 comprises 15 residues. The chain's CDR3 is CASSETGQGGYGYTF. The CDR3, as DNA: TGTGCCAGCTCAGAGACTGGACAGGGAGGATATGGCTACACCTTC.

The CDR3 coding sequence is TGTGCCAGTAGTATGGGGGGGCAGTACGGCGGAGATACGCAGTATTTT. This sequence encodes CASSMGGQYGGDTQYF. The V gene is TRBV19, the J gene TRBJ2-3, with D maybe TRBD2 (7 bases). The V gene lost 3 bases and the J gene lost 5 bases, with 18 bases spanning the gap. The CDR3 runs 16 residues. CDR1 and CDR2 from the germline V gene are LNHDA and SQIVND (reference sequence).

The chain recombines TRBV6-5 with TRBJ2-7; TRBD2 might be the D (5 bases). Germline CDR1 reads MNHEY; CDR2 reads SVGAGI. Trimming removed 2 bases at V and 4 bases at J, with 15 bases between. CDR3 length equals 15 residues. Here the CDR3 DNA reads TGTGCCAGCAGTTACACCCGGGCGGGCCCTTACGAGCAGTACTTC. As protein: CASSYTRAGPYEQYF.

As for this clone: Sequence at one end of the junction differs from germline and may be a read error. The chain recombines TRBV5-6 with TRBJ1-4; D is uncertain. This CDR3 region has 9 residues. The germline gives CDR1 SGHDT, CDR2 YYEEEE. CDR3 sequence (DNA): TGTGCCAGCAGCCGATTCGACAAATTT. This codes for CASSRFDKF.

V usage is TRBV7-3 and J usage is TRBJ2-2; 11 nucleotides line up with TRBD2. The CDR3 sequence is 15 residues long. The ends lost 4 bases at V and 4 bases at J; junction bases unmatched: 2. Germline values: CDR1 SGHTA, CDR2 FQGTGA. The CDR3 nucleotides read TGTGCCAGCAGCTCGGGACTAGCGGTCACCGGGGAGCTGTTTTTT. Protein: CASSSGLAVTGELFF.

The chain carries TRBV19 and TRBJ1-1; 7 nucleotides line up with TRBD1. This CDR3 comprises 14 residues. CDR1 LNHDA and CDR2 SQIVND come from the germline V gene (reference sequence). J was trimmed by 2 bases and V by 6 bases; bases with no gene match: 6. CDR3 amino acids: CASRPGTANTEAFF. As DNA, the CDR3 is TGTGCCAGTAGACCAGGGACAGCCAACACTGAAGCTTTCTTT.

The sample holds one count of this clone. V gene TRBV15 combines with J gene TRBJ1-4; D is unclear. The CDR3 spans 15 residues. V dropped 5 bases and J dropped 4 bases, with 14 bases sitting between them. CDR1 is LNHNV, CDR2 YYDKDF, per germline (reference sequence). CDR3 amino acids: CATSRRGGLNEKLFF. DNA for the CDR3: TGTGCCACCAGCCGGCGAGGCGGCCTTAATGAAAAACTGTTTTTT.

V usage is TRBV28 and J usage is TRBJ1-4, with unresolved D. In germline, CDR1 is MDHEN, CDR2 SYDVKM. The CDR3 is 12 residues long. V lost 10 bases and J 10 bases, leaving 16 bases between the germline ends. In nucleotides, the CDR3 is TGTGCCACAGGTCCCTCGGTAGTAAAACTGTTTTTT. Amino acids: CATGPSVVKLFF.

V is TRBV7-9 and J is TRBJ2-3, with 7 bases matching TRBD2. The CDR3 has 16 residues. In germline, CDR1 is SEHNR, CDR2 FQNEAQ (reference sequence). V lost 5 bases to trimming and J lost 3 bases; unmatched junction nucleotides: 11. CDR3 bases: TGTGCCAGCAGCGAGAGCGGGACCGGCCCTACAGATACGCAGTATTTT. This gives the protein CASSESGTGPTDTQYF. Full variable domain (missing parts from reference TRBV7-9 and TRBJ2-3): DTGVSQNPRHKITKRGQNVTFRCDPISEHNRLYWYRQTLGQGPEFLTYFQNEAQLEKSRLLSDRFSAERPKGSFSTLEIQRTEQGDSAMYLCASSESGTGPTDTQYFGPGTRLTVL.

V gene TRBV27 combines with J gene TRBJ1-5, with 7 bases lining up with TRBD1. CDR3 length: 17 residues. V was pared by 6 bases and J by 2 bases, with 13 bases of the junction left unmatched. CDR1 MNHEY and CDR2 SMNVEV come from the germline V gene (reference sequence). In nucleotides, the CDR3 is TGTGCCAGCAGCCGACAGGGATTAGATAGAGGCAATCAGCCCCAGCATTTT. This gives the protein CASSRQGLDRGNQPQHF.

The chain links TRBV29-1 to TRBJ2-7; 11 bases map to TRBD1. The CDR3 totals 13 residues. With V trimmed by 7 bases and J by 5 bases, 7 bases remained unmatched. Germline lookup yields CDR1 SQVTM and CDR2 ANQGSEA. The CDR3 DNA is TGCAGCGGGATGGACAGGGGGCGCGACGAGCAGTACTTC. The encoded protein is CSGMDRGRDEQYF.

This clone was counted once. The chain joins TRBV5-1 to TRBJ1-3; 7 bases are a match to TRBD1. The CDR3 has 16 residues. V was clipped by 4 bases and J by 0 bases; unmatched bases: 7. Germline CDR1 SGHRS, CDR2 YFSETQ. The chain's CDR3 is CASSVGTVGSGNTIYF. CDR3 in DNA: TGCGCCAGCAGCGTGGGGACAGTTGGCTCTGGAAACACCATATATTTT.

The chain combines TRBV6-1 with TRBJ2-6; D unresolved. The V gene's germline CDR1 is MNHNS and CDR2 SASEGT. V was pared by 7 bases and J by 1 base, with 8 bases between. This CDR3 is 14 amino acids long. The CDR3 DNA is TGTGCCAGCATTCTGGCTTCTGGGGCCAACGTCCTGACTTTC. This translates into CASILASGANVLTF.

This clone was observed a few times. This chain uses TRBV4-1 with TRBJ2-1; 8 bases are shared with TRBD2. Trimming cost V 1 base and J 8 bases; bases outside gene matches: 4. The CDR3 is 14 amino acids. The germline V gene encodes CDR1 MGHRA and CDR2 YSYEKL. The CDR3: CASSQVSGGDEQFF. The CDR3 bases are TGCGCCAGCAGCCAAGTAAGCGGGGGCGATGAGCAGTTCTTC.

This clone came up a few times. The rearrangement links TRBV30 to TRBJ2-1, with 12 bases that match TRBD1. There are 19 residues in the CDR3. CDR1 GTSNPN and CDR2 SVGIG come from the germline V gene (reference sequence). Trimming at V came to 3 bases and at J to 3 bases, leaving 15 bases not matched to a gene. In nucleotides, the CDR3 is TGTGCCTGGAGAGGGGACAGGGGGCGTGCTAGCGGCATCTACAATGAGCAGTTCTTC. This codes for CAWRGDRGRASGIYNEQFF. Full variable domain (remainder filled in from reference TRBV30 and TRBJ2-1): SQTIHQWPATLVQPVGSPLSLECTVEGTSNPNLYWYRQAAGRGLQLLFYSVGIGQISSEVPQNLSASRPQDRQFILSSKKLLLSDSGFYLCAWRGDRGRASGIYNEQFFGPGTRLTVL.

V is TRBV5-6 and J is TRBJ2-5, with a weak D call TRBD1 (5 bases). The CDR3 is 13 amino acids. V was clipped by 4 bases and J by 5 bases, with 12 bases between them. CDR1 SGHDT and CDR2 YYEEEE come from the germline V gene. CDR3 amino acids: CASSLPDKETQYF. In DNA form, the CDR3 reads TGTGCCAGCAGCCTTCCGGACAAGGAGACCCAGTACTTC. Complete variable domain (other parts from reference TRBV5-6 and TRBJ2-5): DAGVTQSPTHLIKTRGQQVTLRCSPKSGHDTVSWYQQALGQGPQFIFQYYEEEERQRGNFPDRFSGHQFPNYSSELNVNALLLGDSALYLCASSLPDKETQYFGPGTRLLVL.

This chain uses TRBV15 with TRBJ2-1; 7 bases are shared with TRBD1. This CDR3 has 15 residues. The ends lost 0 bases at V and 6 bases at J; junction bases unmatched: 5. The germline gives CDR1 LNHNV, CDR2 YYDKDF (reference sequence). This chain's CDR3 is CATSRDWDSLNEQFF. In nucleotides, the CDR3 is TGTGCCACCAGCAGAGATTGGGACAGTCTCAATGAGCAGTTCTTC. Drawing the rest from reference TRBV15 and TRBJ2-1, the complete variable domain is DAMVIQNPRYQVTQFGKPVTLSCSQTLNHNVMYWYQQKSSQAPKLLFHYYDKDFNNEADTPDNFQSRRPNTSFCFLDIRSPGLGDTAMYLCATSRDWDSLNEQFFGPGTRLTVL.

The chain carries TRBV7-9 and TRBJ2-7; TRBD1 agrees at 8 bases. This CDR3 is 14 amino acids long. Germline V CDR1 and CDR2: SEHNR, FQNEAQ (reference sequence). The trim removed 1 base at V and 5 bases at J, leaving 4 bases unmatched. CDR3 region: CASSLGTGPHEQYF. The CDR3 DNA follows: TGTGCCAGCAGCTTAGGGACAGGGCCCCACGAGCAGTACTTC.

The rearrangement joins TRBV5-4 to TRBJ2-5; a possible D gene is TRBD1 (7 bases). Germline CDR1 SGHNT, CDR2 YYREEE (reference sequence). With 2 bases removed from V and 5 bases from J, the gap between germline ends came to 13 bases. CDR3 length: 14 residues. The CDR3 region is CASSFAGGLETQYF. The CDR3 DNA sequence: TGTGCCAGCAGCTTCGCAGGGGGGCTGGAGACCCAGTACTTC.

The rearrangement uses TRBV11-3 and TRBJ2-3; TRBD2 aligns across 8 bases. Trimming removed 4 bases from V and 3 bases from J; junction bases left unmatched: 15. This CDR3 has 18 amino acids. CDR1 is SGHNT and CDR2 is YENEEA in the germline V gene. The CDR3 is CASSSRVTGGPETDTQYF. CDR3 in DNA: TGTGCCAGCAGCTCCCGGGTCACGGGAGGGCCGGAGACAGATACGCAGTATTTT.

This chain connects TRBV6-1 to TRBJ2-7; D might be TRBD1 (6 bases). The CDR3 consists of 14 residues. Germline V gene sequence: CDR1 MNHNS, CDR2 SASEGT. The V and J ends lost 5 bases and 0 bases respectively, with 11 bases between them. CDR3 residues: CASSFDRSSYEQYF. The CDR3 region has the DNA TGTGCCAGCAGTTTTGACAGGTCCTCCTACGAGCAGTACTTC.

The V gene is TRBV5-1, the J gene TRBJ1-2; D is perhaps TRBD1 (6 bases). This CDR3 has 15 amino acids. CDR1 is SGHRS and CDR2 is YFSETQ in the germline V gene. V was clipped by 2 bases and J by 7 bases, with 18 bases between them. CDR3 DNA: TGCGCCAGCAGCTTCTCACAGGGTGCCCGGAGTGGCTACACCTTC. Translating gives CASSFSQGARSGYTF.

The chain uses TRBV2 and TRBJ2-2; D is ambiguous. Trimming left V 8 bases short and J 0 bases short, with 4 bases between. Per the germline V gene, CDR1 is SNHLY and CDR2 is FYNNEI. This CDR3 spans 12 amino acids. CDR3 residues: CASDSNTGELFF. The CDR3 DNA is TGTGCCAGCGACTCGAACACCGGGGAGCTGTTTTTT.

The rearrangement uses TRBV5-1 and TRBJ2-7, with 10 bases identical to TRBD2. This CDR3 is built from 14 residues. Losses at the gene ends were 2 bases for V and 4 bases for J; bases not matched to a gene: 3. CDR1 and CDR2 from the germline V gene are SGHRS and YFSETQ. The DNA for the CDR3 is TGCGCCAGCAGCTTAGGACTAGCGGATTACGAGCAGTACTTC. It encodes CASSLGLADYEQYF. The full variable domain, in which reference TRBV5-1 and TRBJ2-7 provide the parts outside the CDR3, is KAGVTQTPRYLIKTRGQQVTLSCSPISGHRSVSWYQQTPGQGLQFLFEYFSETQRNKGNFPGRFSGRQFSNSRSEMNVSTLELGDSALYLCASSLGLADYEQYFGPGTRLTVT.

This rearrangement joins TRBV5-1 to TRBJ1-3; TRBD1 might be the D (5 bases). The CDR3 covers 14 residues. The germline V gene has CDR1 SGHRS and CDR2 YFSETQ. V shed 2 bases and J shed 0 bases, with 6 bases lying between them. CDR3 bases: TGCGCCAGCAGCTTACAGGCCTCTGGAAACACCATATATTTT. Translating it yields CASSLQASGNTIYF.

This rearrangement joins TRBV7-2 to TRBJ2-3, with 7 bases lining up with TRBD2. The germline V gene encodes CDR1 SGHTA and CDR2 FQGNSA. The CDR3 contains 18 residues. J lost 0 bases, V lost 4 bases, and 13 bases had no gene match. Here the CDR3 reads CASSSRVLALPSTDTQYF. Written as DNA, the CDR3 is TGTGCCAGCAGCTCACGCGTACTAGCGCTCCCTAGCACAGATACGCAGTATTTT. The whole variable domain, remainder taken from reference TRBV7-2 and TRBJ2-3, is GAGVSQSPSNKVTEKGKDVELRCDPISGHTALYWYRQSLGQGLEFLIYFQGNSAPDKSGLPSDRFSAERTGGSVSTLTIQRTQQEDSAVYLCASSSRVLALPSTDTQYFGPGTRLTVL.